These 12 T cell receptor beta chains came from one sample sequenced in a study of blood T cells in healthy people across ages. Alongside a J-beta primer mix, a sample-barcoded 5' primer served in a second PCR lasting about 7 to 11 cycles. TCRdb recomputed calls from the 5' RACE reads with MiXCR, one row per CDR3 protein. The sample holds 1.6 million or so distinct CDR3 sequences, roughly 32% seen once. The sequenced sample was blood. Receptor source: a woman aged 25 to 39 in good health.

The CDR3 is CASSLGGGSNEQYF. CDR3 bases: TGCGCCAGCAGCTTGGGTGGAGGGAGCAACGAGCAGTACTTC. This chain connects TRBV5-1 to TRBJ2-7; maybe TRBD2 (6 bases). The CDR3 length is 14 residues. Germline CDR1 SGHRS, CDR2 YFSETQ. Between the trimmed V and J ends, which lost 0 bases and 5 bases, there was a span of 12 bases.

The chain couples TRBV2 to TRBJ2-5, with D uncertain. The V gene lost 3 bases and the J gene lost 5 bases, with 7 bases spanning the gap. There are 12 residues in the CDR3. Germline CDR1 is SNHLY and CDR2 is FYNNEI. The CDR3 coding sequence is TGTGCCAGCAGTGACTACGAGGAGACCCAGTACTTC. Its translation is CASSDYEETQYF.

The rearrangement uses TRBV13 and TRBJ2-7; D is ambiguous. This CDR3 is 14 amino acids long. CDR1 PRHDT and CDR2 FYEKMQ come from the germline V gene (reference sequence). The V and J ends lost 5 bases and 6 bases respectively, with 17 bases between them. The CDR3 region is CASSPPAYLSEQYF. The CDR3, as DNA: TGTGCCAGCAGCCCCCCAGCTTATCTTAGCGAGCAGTACTTC.

The V call is TRBV7-9, the J call TRBJ1-1; D perhaps matches TRBD1 (5 bases). Germline V lookup: CDR1 SEHNR, CDR2 FQNEAQ (reference sequence). The CDR3 is made up of 18 amino acids. Trimming removed 0 bases from V and 9 bases from J, with 26 bases in between. CDR3 sequence (DNA): TGTGCCAGCAGCTTAGCCCTAGACAGTCTCGAGGCTTCAAACAAAGCTTTCTTT. This sequence encodes CASSLALDSLEASNKAFF.

V usage is TRBV15 and J usage is TRBJ2-7, with D possibly being TRBD1 (6 bases). Germline CDR1 LNHNV, CDR2 YYDKDF (reference sequence). Between the trimmed V and J ends, which lost 3 bases and 2 bases, there was a span of 14 bases. CDR3 length equals 15 residues. CDR3 residues: CATSRGDTPPYEQYF. CDR3 DNA sequence: TGTGCCACCAGCAGGGGGGACACCCCCCCCTACGAGCAGTACTTC.

This clonotype was found a few times. The rearrangement joins TRBV14 to TRBJ1-2; TRBD1 aligns across 8 bases. The CDR3 runs to 16 residues. CDR1 is SGHDN, CDR2 FVKESK, per germline. After removal of 1 base from V and 4 bases from J, the junction contained 8 bases not matched to a gene. The CDR3 DNA is TGTGCCAGCAGCCAAGGGGGGACAGGCTCTGTCTATGGCTACACCTTC. Its translation is CASSQGGTGSVYGYTF.

This clonotype was picked up a small number of times. CDR3 amino acids: CASSSLPSGASWNSPLHF. The CDR3 bases are TGTGCCAGCAGCTCGCTCCCTTCGGGGGCGAGTTGGAATTCACCCCTCCACTTT. This chain connects TRBV11-2 to TRBJ1-6; tentatively, D is TRBD1 (6 bases). The CDR3 totals 18 residues. V was trimmed by 4 bases and J by 7 bases, leaving 23 bases between them. Germline V gene sequence: CDR1 SGHAT, CDR2 FQNNGV.

The chain uses TRBV20-1 and TRBJ2-7, with 13 bases lining up with TRBD2. Trimming took 5 bases from V and 4 from J; bases not matched to a gene: 5. The length of the CDR3 is 14 residues. Germline V gene data show CDR1 as DFQATT and CDR2 as SNEGSKA (reference sequence). The CDR3 DNA reads as TGCAGTGCTTCACTAGCGGGGGGGCTTTACGAGCAGTACTTC. As protein: CSASLAGGLYEQYF.

Written as DNA, the CDR3 is TGTGCCACCAGCAGAGGTTCGGGTGAGCAGTTCTTC. This codes for CATSRGSGEQFF. The gene calls are TRBV15 and TRBJ2-1; the D is unclear. V was pared by 1 base and J by 9 bases, with 7 bases between. The CDR3 length is 12 residues. Per the germline V gene, CDR1 is LNHNV and CDR2 is YYDKDF (reference sequence).

This clonotype was picked up a small number of times. J is TRBJ2-7 and V is TRBV20-1; TRBD2 matches at 8 bases. There are 17 residues in the CDR3. Germline assignment: CDR1 DFQATT and CDR2 SNEGSKA (reference sequence). Trimming cost V 0 bases and J 1 base; bases outside gene matches: 11. The CDR3: CSARDRISGGASYEQYF. The DNA for the CDR3 is TGCAGTGCTAGAGATCGAATTTCGGGGGGGGCATCCTACGAGCAGTACTTC.

This clonotype came up a few times. The J gene is TRBJ2-3, the V gene TRBV5-5; no firm D call. CDR1 SGHKS and CDR2 YYEKEE come from the germline V gene (reference sequence). CDR3 length: 13 residues. The ends were cut back, 8 bases at V and 0 bases at J, with 10 bases in the middle. The CDR3, as DNA: TGTGCCAGTCCTGGACCCAGCACAGATACGCAGTATTTT. Translating it yields CASPGPSTDTQYF.

This clonotype was detected a few times. The gene calls are TRBV20-1 and TRBJ2-7; D is ambiguous. Germline V gene sequence: CDR1 DFQATT, CDR2 SNEGSKA (reference sequence). V shed 0 bases and J shed 3 bases, with 12 bases lying between them. The length of the CDR3 is 14 residues. CDR3 in amino acids: CSARDVEEYYEQYF. The CDR3 DNA reads TGCAGTGCTAGAGATGTGGAAGAGTACTACGAGCAGTACTTC.